A single sample is the source of the 7 T cell receptor beta chains below, sequenced in a study of blood T cells in healthy people across ages. Then a second PCR, running about 6 to 11 cycles, was carried out with a sample-barcoded 5' primer and a J-beta primer mix. Each CDR3 protein gets one entry after TCRdb re-called the 5' RACE reads with MiXCR. Here the sample spans about 570,000 distinct CDR3 sequences, roughly 29% being singletons. The sample was blood. All receptors come from a woman aged 65 to 85 in good health.

This chain connects TRBV3-1 to TRBJ2-1; D may be TRBD2 (5 bases). The end of the DNA is better explained by TRBJ2-5, so the J call may be wrong. Germline assignment: CDR1 LGHDT and CDR2 YNNKEL (reference sequence). CDR3 size: 13 residues. The CDR3, as DNA: TGTGCCAGCAGCAACCGGGCGGGAGAGACCCAGTACTTC. Its protein is CASSNRAGETQYF.

This clonotype has a count of ten or more. The chain employs TRBV6-2 or TRBV6-3 and TRBJ2-5; D is uncertain. Trimming took off 1 base at V and 4 bases at J, with 4 bases between the two ends. The CDR3 sequence is 12 residues long. The germline gives CDR1 MNHEY, CDR2 SVGEGT. The DNA for the CDR3 is TGTGCCAGCAGTTACTACGGAGAGACCCAGTACTTC. Translating it yields CASSYYGETQYF.

Only a few counts were recorded for this clonotype. A much larger clone is a single base away; this may be a read error. The rearrangement joins TRBV5-1 to TRBJ2-3; no definite D call. Deletions cut 6 bases from V and 0 bases from J, with 5 bases between. This CDR3 is 12 amino acids long. Germline assignment: CDR1 SGHRS and CDR2 YFSETQ. The CDR3 here is CASILSTDTQYF. CDR3 coding DNA: TGCGCCAGCATCTTAAGCACAGATACGCAGTATTTT.

This clonotype was seen once. The chain links TRBV10-1 to TRBJ2-1; no clear D gene. Germline V lookup: CDR1 WNHNN, CDR2 SYGVQD (reference sequence). Trimming shortened V by 3 bases and J by 2 bases, and 14 bases separated the two germline ends. The CDR3 is 16 amino acids. CDR3 sequence reads: CASSEVAGRPYNEQFF. As DNA, the CDR3 is TGCGCCAGCAGTGAAGTAGCAGGTAGACCCTACAATGAGCAGTTCTTC.

This clonotype was observed a handful of times. The V gene is TRBV18, the J gene TRBJ1-1, with D tentatively TRBD1 (6 bases). The germline V and J ends were trimmed by 0 bases and 2 bases, with 10 bases remaining between them. The CDR3 is 15 residues long. Germline CDR1 is KGHSH and CDR2 is LQKENI. CDR3 sequence reads: CASSPPRDKNTEAFF. The DNA for the CDR3 is TGTGCCAGCTCACCACCTCGGGACAAAAACACTGAAGCTTTCTTT.

There are a few counts of this clonotype. The chain employs TRBV7-9 and TRBJ1-1; D unresolved. Germline CDR1 reads SEHNR; CDR2 reads FQNEAQ (reference sequence). Trimming shortened V by 8 bases and J by 3 bases, and 10 bases separated the two germline ends. The CDR3 contains 12 residues. CDR3 loop: CASGLWDTEAFF. Written as DNA, the CDR3 is TGTGCCAGCGGGCTCTGGGACACTGAAGCTTTCTTT.

The chain uses TRBV7-8 and TRBJ2-5; weak D call: TRBD2 (6 bases). Germline CDR1 and CDR2: SGHVS and FQNEAQ. This CDR3 region has 16 residues. V was cut by 5 bases and J by 0 bases, with 16 bases left in between. As DNA, the CDR3 is TGTGCCAGCAGCGCATCCGGGACTTCTCACCAAGAGACCCAGTACTTC. Protein product: CASSASGTSHQETQYF.